A selection of T cell receptor beta chains follows, all from one sample in a study of CD8 T cells in Susac syndrome. TCRdb ran MiXCR on the immunoSEQ multiplex PCR reads and lists one entry per CDR3 protein. The repertoire holds around 130,000 distinct CDR3 sequences, with about 95% as singletons. The sequenced material came from CD8+ T cells from PBMCs. These receptors were collected from a human donor with Susac syndrome. CDR3s include the opening cysteine and the closing phenylalanine or tryptophan. D genes are given only for firm matches. The size of a clone is reported for some rows only, either as once, few or many, or as a class for expanded clones.

d_call | j_call | clone_size | v_call | cdr3_aa | cdr3_nt
. | TRBJ2-3 | once | TRBV19 | CASSITDESDTQYF | TGTGCCAGTAGCATCACGGATGAATCAGATACGCAGTATTTT
. | TRBJ1-5 | . | TRBV4-2 | CASSQELLGNQPQHF | TGTGCCAGCAGCCAAGAACTCCTAGGAAATCAGCCCCAGCATTTT
. | TRBJ1-2 | . | TRBV7-9 | CASSFDYGYTF | TGTGCCAGCAGCTTCGACTATGGCTACACCTTC
. | TRBJ1-1 | . | TRBV27 | CASSLSETSNTEAFF | TGTGCCAGCAGTCTCTCCGAGACATCGAACACTGAAGCTTTCTTT
TRBD1 | TRBJ1-2 | . | TRBV7-2 | CATYTGGHYGYTF | TGTGCCACCTATACAGGGGGCCACTATGGCTACACCTTC
. | TRBJ2-1 | . | TRBV7-9 | CASSLVAAGYNEQFF | TGTGCCAGCAGCTTAGTTGCGGCAGGCTACAATGAGCAGTTCTTC
TRBD1 | TRBJ1-1 | . | TRBV20-1 | CSARDRDRVPAFF | TGCAGTGCTAGAGATCGGGACAGAGTTCCAGCTTTCTTT
. | TRBJ2-7 | . | TRBV9 | CASSVGGNEQYF | TGTGCCAGCAGCGTAGGGGGGAACGAGCAGTACTTC
TRBD1 | TRBJ1-6 | . | TRBV5-1 | CASSLDGQASYNSPLHF | TGCGCCAGCAGCTTGGACGGACAGGCCTCCTATAATTCACCCCTCCACTTT
. | TRBJ2-1 | . | TRBV19 | CASSPVTSSYNEQFF | TGTGCCAGTAGCCCCGTTACGAGCTCCTACAATGAGCAGTTCTTC
. | TRBJ1-2 | . | TRBV29-1 | CSVEDGTPSYGYTF | TGCAGCGTTGAAGATGGCACCCCTAGCTATGGCTACACCTTC
. | TRBJ2-5 | . | TRBV6-2/TRBV6-3 | CASSYSGQSRTQYF | TGTGCCAGCAGTTACTCTGGACAGTCCAGGACCCAGTACTTC
. | TRBJ2-2 | . | TRBV24-1 | CATSTPAGTGELFF | TGTGCCACCTCTACACCGGCGGGCACCGGGGAGCTGTTTTTT
TRBD1 | TRBJ2-1 | . | TRBV2 | CASATGTGWDNEQFF | TGTGCCAGCGCAACCGGGACAGGGTGGGACAATGAGCAGTTCTTC
TRBD2 | TRBJ2-3 | . | TRBV20-1 | CSTAGRGGTDTQYF | TGCAGTACTGCGGGGCGGGGGGGCACAGATACGCAGTATTTT
TRBD2 | TRBJ2-1 | once | TRBV6-5 | CASSNSGGALDEQFF | TGTGCCAGCAGTAATAGCGGGGGGGCCCTCGATGAGCAGTTCTTC
. | TRBJ1-2 | . | TRBV4-1 | CASSQVWTDNYGYTF | TGCGCCAGCAGCCAAGTTTGGACAGATAACTATGGCTACACCTTC
. | TRBJ2-2 | . | TRBV11-2 | CASSFLAGELFF | TGTGCCAGCAGCTTTTTAGCCGGGGAGCTGTTTTTT
. | TRBJ2-5 | . | TRBV12-3/TRBV12-4 | CASSTRDGQETQYF | TGTGCCAGCAGTACCCGGGACGGACAAGAGACCCAGTACTTC
TRBD2 | TRBJ2-7 | . | TRBV10-3 | CAISESGLAGSYEQYF | TGTGCCATCAGTGAGTCGGGACTAGCGGGATCCTACGAGCAGTACTTC
. | TRBJ1-1 | . | TRBV19 | CASSSTDTEAFF | TGTGCCAGTAGTTCTACGGACACTGAAGCTTTCTTT
. | TRBJ1-1 | . | TRBV15 | CATSPSRGAVTEAFF | TGTGCCACCAGCCCCAGTCGGGGGGCGGTGACTGAAGCTTTCTTT
TRBD1 | TRBJ2-1 | . | TRBV7-9 | CASSSVGTANNEQFF | TGTGCCAGCAGCTCAGTCGGGACAGCTAACAATGAGCAGTTCTTC
. | TRBJ1-5 | . | TRBV7-9 | CASSLVGQLADQPQHF | TGTGCCAGCAGCTTAGTTGGGCAGCTTGCCGATCAGCCCCAGCATTTT
TRBD1 | TRBJ2-1 | . | TRBV7-9 | CASSSPGTGVNEQFF | TGTGCCAGCAGCTCACCCGGGACAGGGGTCAATGAGCAGTTCTTC
. | TRBJ2-7 | . | TRBV13 | CASSLEGEEGQYF | TGTGCCAGCAGCTTAGAAGGGGAGGAGGGGCAGTACTTC
. | TRBJ1-1 | few | TRBV9 | CASSVGSGTEAFF | TGTGCCAGCAGCGTAGGCTCGGGCACTGAAGCTTTCTTT
TRBD1 | TRBJ1-2 | . | TRBV20-1 | CSAREDRGVGYTF | TGCAGTGCTAGAGAGGACAGGGGGGTTGGCTACACCTTC
. | TRBJ1-1 | . | TRBV2 | CASSGWGTEAFF | TGTGCCAGCAGTGGGTGGGGCACTGAAGCTTTCTTT
TRBD1 | TRBJ2-7 | . | TRBV4-2 | CASSQEGTGSYEQYF | TGTGCCAGCAGCCAAGAGGGGACAGGGTCCTACGAGCAGTACTTC
. | TRBJ2-7 | . | TRBV7-3 | CASSLTLHPRAEQYF | TGTGCCAGCAGCTTAACGCTACATCCCAGGGCCGAGCAGTACTTC
. | TRBJ1-5 | . | TRBV15 | CATSRDLGTSQPQHF | TGTGCCACCAGCAGAGATCTCGGGACCTCTCAGCCCCAGCATTTT
TRBD2 | TRBJ2-5 | . | TRBV20-1 | CSARKTPGLAETQYF | TGCAGTGCCCGAAAAACGCCGGGACTAGCCGAGACCCAGTACTTC
. | TRBJ1-1 | . | TRBV4-1 | CASSSTPTSTGPEAFF | TGCGCCAGCAGCTCCACACCTACCTCGACAGGACCTGAAGCTTTCTTT
TRBD1 | TRBJ1-1 | . | TRBV7-9 | CASSLPGTVNTEAFF | TGTGCCAGCAGTCTACCAGGGACAGTCAACACTGAAGCTTTCTTT
. | TRBJ2-7 | . | TRBV6-5 | CASSSLRGQQYF | TGTGCCAGCAGCTCCCTTCGCGGCCAGCAGTACTTC
. | TRBJ2-1 | . | TRBV11-2 | CASSLFAVEQFF | TGTGCCAGCAGCCTCTTCGCTGTTGAGCAGTTCTTC
. | TRBJ1-1 | . | TRBV29-1 | CSVESMVTEAFF | TGCAGCGTTGAAAGTATGGTCACTGAAGCTTTCTTT
TRBD2 | TRBJ2-3 | . | TRBV30 | CAWSGRGGLGDTQYF | TGTGCCTGGAGTGGGCGGGGGGGCCTCGGTGATACGCAGTATTTT
TRBD2 | TRBJ2-1 | . | TRBV13 | CASSLDGGVREQFF | TGTGCCAGCAGCTTAGACGGGGGGGTGAGAGAGCAGTTCTTC
TRBD2 | TRBJ2-7 | . | TRBV3-1 | CASSHETAGEQYF | TGTGCCAGCAGCCATGAGACAGCGGGGGAGCAGTACTTC
. | TRBJ2-7 | once | TRBV9 | CASSVSPSVYEQYF | TGTGCCAGCAGCGTCAGCCCGTCGGTCTACGAGCAGTACTTC
. | TRBJ1-4 | . | TRBV20-1 | CSANPSDGRGFEKLFF | TGCAGTGCGAATCCTTCGGACGGACGAGGATTCGAAAAACTGTTTTTT
. | TRBJ1-6 | . | TRBV27 | CASSYREESPLHF | TGTGCCAGCAGTTACAGGGAGGAGTCACCCCTCCACTTT
. | TRBJ2-5 | . | TRBV29-1 | CSVTGNWETQYF | TGCAGCGTTACAGGGAATTGGGAGACCCAGTACTTC
. | TRBJ2-7 | . | TRBV2 | CASSAWLANFSYEQYF | TGTGCCAGCAGTGCCTGGCTAGCGAATTTCTCCTACGAGCAGTACTTC
. | TRBJ2-7 | . | TRBV27 | CASSLGPPGSYEQYF | TGTGCCAGCAGTTTAGGACCCCCTGGGTCCTACGAGCAGTACTTC
TRBD1 | TRBJ2-7 | . | TRBV12-3/TRBV12-4 | CASSHGPGTGLEQYF | TGTGCCAGCAGCCACGGTCCCGGGACAGGGCTCGAGCAGTACTTC
. | TRBJ2-2 | . | TRBV9 | CASSKMGSGPNTGELFF | TGTGCCAGCAGCAAGATGGGAAGCGGACCGAACACCGGGGAGCTGTTTTTT
. | TRBJ1-6 | . | TRBV24-1 | CATRDGTRSPLHF | TGTGCCACCCGCGATGGTACACGTTCACCCCTCCACTTT
. | TRBJ2-6 | once | TRBV6-2/TRBV6-3 | CASSYLAGAISGANVLTF | TGTGCCAGCAGTTACTTGGCGGGGGCGATCTCTGGGGCCAACGTCCTGACTTTC
. | TRBJ2-7 | few | TRBV20-1 | CSAVGDEQYF | TGCAGTGCGGTAGGGGACGAGCAGTACTTC
. | TRBJ2-3 | . | TRBV7-9 | CASSRSNTQYF | TGTGCCAGCAGCAGATCAAATACGCAGTATTTT
. | TRBJ1-1 | . | TRBV29-1 | CSVEGMNTEAFF | TGCAGCGTAGAAGGCATGAACACTGAAGCTTTCTTT
. | TRBJ1-2 | . | TRBV5-1 | CASSLSGGANYGYTF | TGCGCCAGCAGCTTGTCGGGCGGAGCTAACTATGGCTACACCTTC